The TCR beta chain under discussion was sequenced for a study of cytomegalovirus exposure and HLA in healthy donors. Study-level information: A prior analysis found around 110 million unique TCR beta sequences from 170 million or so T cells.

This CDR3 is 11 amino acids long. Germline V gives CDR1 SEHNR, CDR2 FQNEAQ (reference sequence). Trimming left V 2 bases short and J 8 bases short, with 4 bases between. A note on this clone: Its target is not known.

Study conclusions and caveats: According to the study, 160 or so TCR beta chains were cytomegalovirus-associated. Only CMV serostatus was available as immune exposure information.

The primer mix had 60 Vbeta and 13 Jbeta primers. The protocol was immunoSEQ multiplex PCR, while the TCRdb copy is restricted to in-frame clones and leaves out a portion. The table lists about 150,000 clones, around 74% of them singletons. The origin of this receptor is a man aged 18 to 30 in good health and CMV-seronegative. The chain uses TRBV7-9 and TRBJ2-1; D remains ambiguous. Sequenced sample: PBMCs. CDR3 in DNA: TGTGCCAGCAGCTTACGGTATGAGCAGTTCTTC. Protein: CASSLRYEQFF.